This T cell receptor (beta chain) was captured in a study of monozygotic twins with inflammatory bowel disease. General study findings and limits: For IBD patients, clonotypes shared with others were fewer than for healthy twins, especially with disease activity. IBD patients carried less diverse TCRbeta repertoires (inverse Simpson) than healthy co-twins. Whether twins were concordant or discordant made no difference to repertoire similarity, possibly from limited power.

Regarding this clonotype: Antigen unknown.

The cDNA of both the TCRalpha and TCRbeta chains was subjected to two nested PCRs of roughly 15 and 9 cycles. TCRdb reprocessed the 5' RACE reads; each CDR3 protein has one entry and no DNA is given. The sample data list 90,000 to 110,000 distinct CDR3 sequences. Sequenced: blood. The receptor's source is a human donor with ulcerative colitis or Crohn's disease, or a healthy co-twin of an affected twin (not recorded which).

CDR3 region: CASSFTGTGEGTEAFF. The chain uses TRBV5-1 and TRBJ1-1; TCRdb picks TRBD1, but there is no DNA to check that call. Germline CDR1 and CDR2: SGHRS and YFSETQ. The length of the CDR3 is 16 residues.